The rows below give T cell receptor beta chains drawn from one sample of a study of cytotoxic CD8 clonotypes in ibrutinib-treated CLL. Profiled with immunoSEQ multiplex PCR; TCRdb holds only in-frame clones, not every one. The sample consists of 25,000 to 30,000 clones, 45% to 65% of them appearing once. The sequencing used PBMCs, collected before ibrutinib treatment. The source is a human donor with chronic lymphocytic leukemia. Each CDR3 is given with its conserved first and last residue. D genes are given only for firm matches. Rows may omit the clone size; those that give it use once, few, many or a size class.

v_call,d_call,clone_size,j_call,cdr3_nt,cdr3_aa
TRBV7-9,.,few,TRBJ2-1,TGTGCCAGCAGCTTAGCGGAAGGGAAATTGGGTGAGCAGTTCTTC,CASSLAEGKLGEQFF
TRBV7-2,TRBD1,.,TRBJ2-5,TGTGCCAGCAGCTTTTGGGACAGGGGGCCGGAGACCCAGTACTTC,CASSFWDRGPETQYF
TRBV19,.,few,TRBJ1-5,TGTGCCAGTAGTATCGCGATCCCGGGCCCCGGACGTCACAATCAGCCCCAGCATTTT,CASSIAIPGPGRHNQPQHF
TRBV5-6,.,medium-sized,TRBJ2-7,TGTGCCAGCAGCTTGGCCGGTTTCTACGAGCAGTACTTC,CASSLAGFYEQYF
TRBV28,.,medium-sized,TRBJ1-1,TGTGCCAGCAGTTTAACATACACTGAAGCTTTCTTT,CASSLTYTEAFF
TRBV29-1,.,.,TRBJ2-3,TGCAGCTATAATGACTTACCTACGAGCACAGATACGCAGTATTTT,CSYNDLPTSTDTQYF
TRBV18,.,.,TRBJ1-1,TGTGCCAGCTCACCACTGGGGGGGACTGAAGCTTTCTTT,CASSPLGGTEAFF
TRBV6-5,TRBD1,.,TRBJ2-7,TGTGCCAGCAGTTACGGGACAGGGGACGAGCAGTACTTC,CASSYGTGDEQYF
TRBV2,.,medium-sized,TRBJ1-1,TGTGCCAGCAGTTTTGGGGAAGCTGAAGCTTTCTTT,CASSFGEAEAFF
TRBV7-9,.,.,TRBJ1-4,TGTGCCAGCAGCTTAGATTCGAGGGGTACTAATGAAAAACTGTTTTTT,CASSLDSRGTNEKLFF
TRBV2,.,.,TRBJ2-1,TGTGCCAGCAGACGATTGGTCACCTACAATGAGCAGTTCTTC,CASRRLVTYNEQFF
TRBV9,TRBD2,.,TRBJ2-1,TGTGCCAGCAGCGTCCCCGGGAGGGATGAGCAGTTCTTC,CASSVPGRDEQFF
TRBV7-2,.,few,TRBJ1-3,TGTGCCAGCAGCTTAGCGTCCCAGCACACCTCTGGAAACACCATATATTTT,CASSLASQHTSGNTIYF
TRBV2,TRBD1,.,TRBJ2-6,TGTGCCAGCAGAATGACAGGGGGAGCGACTGGGGCCAACGTCCTGACTTTC,CASRMTGGATGANVLTF
TRBV6-1,TRBD1,once,TRBJ2-6,TGTGCCAGCAGTGATATTAGACAGGGAATCTCTGGGGCCAACGTCCTGACTTTC,CASSDIRQGISGANVLTF
TRBV27,TRBD1,.,TRBJ2-7,TGTGCCAGCAGTATGACAGGGGGCGCAAGGTACGAGCAGTACTTC,CASSMTGGARYEQYF
TRBV7-2,.,.,TRBJ2-5,TGTGCCAGCAGCTCCTCCTCGGGTAGCGGCACTTCAAGTGCCCAGTACTTC,CASSSSSGSGTSSAQYF